A selection of T cell receptor beta chains follows, all from one sample in a study of CD8+CD57+ T cells in acquired aplastic anemia. TCRdb called the reads again in MiXCR, with one record for every CDR3 protein. Of 200,000 to 250,000 distinct CDR3 sequences in the sample, 55% to 65% were seen once. Sequenced sample: sorted CD4+, CD8+, or CD8+CD57+ T cells (not recorded which) from PBMCs. The receptor source for this set is a human donor with aplastic anemia. The CDR3 runs from the conserved cysteine through the conserved F or W. Each record gives: J gene, clone size, V gene, D gene, CDR3 protein, CDR3 DNA. A D gene is named only where the DNA matches it firmly. Size tells how often a clone was seen (once, few, many) or the class of an expanded clone, and some rows leave it out.

j_gene: TRBJ1-2
abundance: -
v_gene: TRBV6-5
d_gene: -
CDR3aa: CASSAPTSFYGYTF
CDR3nt: TGTGCCAGCAGTGCTCCTACTTCCTTCTATGGCTACACCTTC

j_gene: TRBJ2-5
abundance: once
v_gene: TRBV5-6
d_gene: TRBD2
CDR3aa: CASSFTSGGTQETQYF
CDR3nt: TGTGCCAGCAGCTTCACTAGCGGAGGGACTCAAGAGACCCAGTACTTC

j_gene: TRBJ2-2
abundance: -
v_gene: TRBV7-2
d_gene: -
CDR3aa: CASSPFPGPNTGELFF
CDR3nt: TGTGCCAGCAGCCCCTTTCCGGGACCGAACACCGGGGAGCTGTTTTTT

j_gene: TRBJ2-7
abundance: -
v_gene: TRBV7-3
d_gene: -
CDR3aa: CASSPSRQVSYF
CDR3nt: TGTGCCAGCAGCCCTAGTCGCCAGGTCAGTTACTTC

j_gene: TRBJ1-2
abundance: -
v_gene: TRBV2
d_gene: -
CDR3aa: CASSEGWGGNYGYTF
CDR3nt: TGTGCCAGCAGTGAAGGGTGGGGTGGGAACTATGGCTACACCTTC

j_gene: TRBJ2-3
abundance: -
v_gene: TRBV9
d_gene: TRBD2
CDR3aa: CASSASGRKDTQYF
CDR3nt: TGTGCCAGCAGCGCTAGCGGGAGGAAGGATACGCAGTATTTT

j_gene: TRBJ2-1
abundance: -
v_gene: TRBV25-1
d_gene: -
CDR3aa: CASSEAGSSYNEQFF
CDR3nt: TGTGCCAGCAGTGAGGCAGGAAGCTCCTACAATGAGCAGTTCTTC

j_gene: TRBJ2-7
abundance: -
v_gene: TRBV7-7
d_gene: -
CDR3aa: CASTQGQIRSYEQYF
CDR3nt: TGTGCCAGCACCCAAGGACAAATCCGCTCCTACGAGCAGTACTTC

j_gene: TRBJ1-1
abundance: -
v_gene: TRBV15
d_gene: -
CDR3aa: CATSSQTGLTEAFF
CDR3nt: TGTGCCACCAGCAGCCAGACAGGACTCACTGAAGCTTTCTTT

j_gene: TRBJ1-4
abundance: once
v_gene: TRBV7-6
d_gene: -
CDR3aa: CASSLSGAGEKLFF
CDR3nt: TGTGCCAGCAGCTTAAGTGGGGCGGGTGAAAAACTGTTTTTT

j_gene: TRBJ2-1
abundance: -
v_gene: TRBV7-4
d_gene: -
CDR3aa: CASSFWVMDSESSYNEQFF
CDR3nt: TGTGCCAGCAGCTTCTGGGTGATGGACAGCGAAAGCTCCTACAATGAGCAGTTCTTC

j_gene: TRBJ1-2
abundance: -
v_gene: TRBV29-1
d_gene: -
CDR3aa: CSVEDRVRGSGYTF
CDR3nt: TGCAGCGTTGAAGATAGGGTCAGGGGATCCGGCTACACCTTC

j_gene: TRBJ2-3
abundance: -
v_gene: TRBV29-1
d_gene: TRBD2
CDR3aa: CSVEVGGGLTDTQYF
CDR3nt: TGCAGCGTTGAGGTTGGCGGGGGGCTTACAGATACGCAGTATTTT

j_gene: TRBJ2-7
abundance: -
v_gene: TRBV7-2
d_gene: -
CDR3aa: CASSFYWGGGYEQYF
CDR3nt: TGTGCCAGCAGCTTTTATTGGGGCGGCGGGTACGAGCAGTACTTC

j_gene: TRBJ1-3
abundance: -
v_gene: TRBV11-3
d_gene: -
CDR3aa: CASSYSVGEGNAIYF
CDR3nt: TGTGCCAGCAGTTACTCCGTTGGGGAAGGAAACGCCATATATTTT

j_gene: TRBJ2-7
abundance: -
v_gene: TRBV12-3/TRBV12-4
d_gene: TRBD1
CDR3aa: CATSDFGGQGGTYEQYF
CDR3nt: TGTGCCACCAGTGATTTCGGGGGACAGGGAGGGACTTACGAGCAGTACTTC

j_gene: TRBJ1-5
abundance: -
v_gene: TRBV7-2
d_gene: -
CDR3aa: CASSLSGTTLSNQPQHF
CDR3nt: TGTGCCAGCAGCTTAAGCGGGACAACCTTAAGCAATCAGCCCCAGCATTTT

j_gene: TRBJ2-1
abundance: -
v_gene: TRBV9
d_gene: -
CDR3aa: CASSAGGDPGWNEQFF
CDR3nt: TGTGCCAGCAGCGCTGGAGGGGACCCTGGGTGGAATGAGCAGTTCTTC

j_gene: TRBJ2-7
abundance: few
v_gene: TRBV20-1
d_gene: TRBD2
CDR3aa: CSASGGTSGASYEQYF
CDR3nt: TGCAGTGCTTCAGGGGGGACTAGCGGGGCCTCCTACGAGCAGTACTTC

j_gene: TRBJ1-2
abundance: once
v_gene: TRBV2
d_gene: -
CDR3aa: CASSETLGMVRGYTF
CDR3nt: TGTGCCAGCAGTGAAACCTTAGGAATGGTGCGTGGCTACACCTTC

j_gene: TRBJ1-5
abundance: -
v_gene: TRBV7-9
d_gene: -
CDR3aa: CASSPVMRDGSNQPQHF
CDR3nt: TGCGCCAGCAGCCCGGTAATGCGGGACGGTAGCAATCAGCCCCAGCATTTT

j_gene: TRBJ1-1
abundance: many
v_gene: TRBV9
d_gene: -
CDR3aa: CASSVEDGPTAEAFF
CDR3nt: TGTGCCAGCAGCGTCGAGGACGGACCGACGGCTGAAGCTTTCTTT

j_gene: TRBJ2-7
abundance: -
v_gene: TRBV6-1
d_gene: -
CDR3aa: CASGYSGQGGEQYF
CDR3nt: TGTGCCAGCGGTTACTCGGGGCAGGGTGGGGAGCAGTACTTC

j_gene: TRBJ2-7
abundance: -
v_gene: TRBV7-2
d_gene: TRBD1
CDR3aa: CASSLGTGQGTYEQYF
CDR3nt: TGTGCCAGCAGCTTAGGAACGGGACAGGGTACCTACGAGCAGTACTTC

j_gene: TRBJ2-5
abundance: -
v_gene: TRBV20-1
d_gene: TRBD1
CDR3aa: CSASRGHGETQYF
CDR3nt: TGCAGTGCTAGCAGGGGGCACGGGGAGACCCAGTACTTC

j_gene: TRBJ2-1
abundance: -
v_gene: TRBV6-4
d_gene: TRBD2
CDR3aa: CASSDLGTSGYNEQFF
CDR3nt: TGTGCCAGCAGTGACCTCGGGACTAGCGGGTACAATGAGCAGTTCTTC

j_gene: TRBJ1-1
abundance: -
v_gene: TRBV12-3/TRBV12-4
d_gene: -
CDR3aa: CASSPDLVDTEAFF
CDR3nt: TGTGCCAGCAGCCCTGACCTGGTCGACACTGAAGCTTTCTTT

j_gene: TRBJ1-5
abundance: once
v_gene: TRBV7-6
d_gene: TRBD1
CDR3aa: CASSLTADRVQNQPQHF
CDR3nt: TGTGCCAGCAGCTTAACCGCGGACAGGGTACAAAATCAGCCCCAGCATTTT

j_gene: TRBJ2-3
abundance: -
v_gene: TRBV7-3
d_gene: -
CDR3aa: CASSTETTDTQYF
CDR3nt: TGTGCCAGCAGCACAGAGACCACAGATACGCAGTACTTT

j_gene: TRBJ2-4
abundance: -
v_gene: TRBV2
d_gene: -
CDR3aa: CASSAGLAKNIQYF
CDR3nt: TGTGCCAGCAGTGCGGGACTAGCCAAAAACATTCAGTACTTC

j_gene: TRBJ2-1
abundance: once
v_gene: TRBV2
d_gene: TRBD2
CDR3aa: CASSKGGRGYNEQFF
CDR3nt: TGTGCCAGCAGTAAGGGCGGGAGGGGGTACAATGAGCAGTTCTTC

j_gene: TRBJ2-7
abundance: -
v_gene: TRBV5-4
d_gene: -
CDR3aa: CASSPWTPYEQYF
CDR3nt: TGTGCCAGCAGCCCCTGGACCCCCTACGAGCAGTACTTC

j_gene: TRBJ1-1
abundance: once
v_gene: TRBV6-1
d_gene: -
CDR3aa: CASSEEVAANTEAFF
CDR3nt: TGTGCCAGCAGTGAAGAGGTAGCGGCCAACACTGAAGCTTTCTTT

j_gene: TRBJ1-2
abundance: -
v_gene: TRBV10-3
d_gene: -
CDR3aa: CAISENIIYGYTF
CDR3nt: TGTGCCATCAGTGAGAACATTATCTATGGCTACACCTTC

j_gene: TRBJ2-7
abundance: -
v_gene: TRBV7-2
d_gene: -
CDR3aa: CAHPEDSSFYICSALTGTSYEQYF
CDR3nt: -

j_gene: TRBJ1-1
abundance: few
v_gene: TRBV24-1
d_gene: TRBD1
CDR3aa: CATSDFKEGTGKISAFF
CDR3nt: TGTGCCACCAGTGATTTCAAGGAAGGGACAGGGAAAATTTCAGCTTTCTTT

j_gene: TRBJ2-3
abundance: -
v_gene: TRBV9
d_gene: -
CDR3aa: CASSVLAADTQYF
CDR3nt: TGTGCCAGCAGCGTACTAGCTGCAGATACGCAGTATTTT

j_gene: TRBJ2-7
abundance: -
v_gene: TRBV20-1
d_gene: TRBD1
CDR3aa: CSADRGEQYF
CDR3nt: TGCAGTGCTGACAGGGGCGAGCAGTACTTC

j_gene: TRBJ1-2
abundance: -
v_gene: TRBV20-1
d_gene: TRBD1
CDR3aa: CSAPTGEGYTF
CDR3nt: TGCAGTGCTCCAACAGGGGAAGGCTACACCTTC

j_gene: TRBJ2-3
abundance: -
v_gene: TRBV5-1
d_gene: TRBD1
CDR3aa: CASSEGAKTDTQYF
CDR3nt: TGCGCCAGCAGCGAGGGGGCGAAGACAGATACGCAGTATTTT

j_gene: TRBJ2-3
abundance: -
v_gene: TRBV2
d_gene: TRBD1
CDR3aa: CASNVRGQWKVGTDTQYF
CDR3nt: TGTGCCAGCAACGTAAGGGGACAGTGGAAGGTTGGGACAGATACGCAGTATTTT

j_gene: TRBJ2-5
abundance: once
v_gene: TRBV10-3
d_gene: -
CDR3aa: CAISERAVETQYF
CDR3nt: TGTGCCATCAGTGAGAGGGCGGTAGAGACCCAGTACTTC

j_gene: TRBJ2-1
abundance: once
v_gene: TRBV5-8
d_gene: -
CDR3aa: CASSLDAPTIVSEQFF
CDR3nt: TGTGCCAGCAGCTTGGACGCTCCGACAATTGTTAGTGAGCAGTTCTTC

j_gene: TRBJ2-1
abundance: once
v_gene: TRBV7-9
d_gene: TRBD2
CDR3aa: CASSGWTSGRSDEQFF
CDR3nt: TGTGCCAGCAGCGGATGGACTAGCGGGAGGAGCGATGAGCAGTTCTTC

j_gene: TRBJ1-6
abundance: -
v_gene: TRBV7-8
d_gene: -
CDR3aa: CASSLGGGLMLHF
CDR3nt: TGTGCCAGCAGCTTAGGGGGGGGGCTCATGCTCCACTTT

j_gene: TRBJ2-2
abundance: -
v_gene: TRBV5-1
d_gene: -
CDR3aa: CASSLAFGTGELFF
CDR3nt: TGCGCCAGCAGCTTGGCGTTCGGCACCGGGGAGCTGTTTTTT

j_gene: TRBJ1-6
abundance: many
v_gene: TRBV7-9
d_gene: -
CDR3aa: CASSGPTAFSLHF
CDR3nt: TGTGCCAGCAGCGGACCGACTGCCTTTTCCCTCCACTTT

j_gene: TRBJ2-1
abundance: -
v_gene: TRBV5-1
d_gene: -
CDR3aa: CASKGQRDYNEQFF
CDR3nt: TGCGCCAGCAAAGGACAGCGCGATTACAATGAGCAGTTCTTC

j_gene: TRBJ1-5
abundance: -
v_gene: TRBV20-1
d_gene: TRBD1
CDR3aa: CSARMGQGSPHQPQHF
CDR3nt: TGCAGTGCTAGAATGGGACAGGGTTCCCCTCATCAGCCCCAGCATTTT

j_gene: TRBJ2-1
abundance: -
v_gene: TRBV5-6
d_gene: -
CDR3aa: CASNQGPWGGDEQFF
CDR3nt: TGTGCCAGCAATCAGGGGCCGTGGGGGGGGGATGAGCAGTTCTTC

j_gene: TRBJ1-1
abundance: -
v_gene: TRBV7-9
d_gene: -
CDR3aa: CASTGSPGTGNTEAFF
CDR3nt: TGTGCCAGCACCGGGAGCCCGGGGACGGGGAACACTGAAGCTTTCTTT

j_gene: TRBJ2-2
abundance: -
v_gene: TRBV6-6
d_gene: TRBD1
CDR3aa: CASSARDSPSAGELFF
CDR3nt: TGTGCCAGCAGTGCCCGGGACAGTCCTTCCGCCGGGGAGCTGTTTTTT

j_gene: TRBJ2-7
abundance: -
v_gene: TRBV7-2
d_gene: TRBD1
CDR3aa: CASSQGTVSSYEQYF
CDR3nt: TGTGCCAGCAGCCAAGGGACAGTGAGCTCCTACGAGCAGTACTTC

j_gene: TRBJ2-7
abundance: many
v_gene: TRBV18
d_gene: TRBD1
CDR3aa: CASSPQGAEDEQYF
CDR3nt: TGTGCCAGCTCACCACAGGGGGCGGAGGACGAGCAGTACTTC

j_gene: TRBJ2-2
abundance: -
v_gene: TRBV4-3
d_gene: TRBD2
CDR3aa: CASSQDQAGETGELFF
CDR3nt: TGCGCCAGCAGCCAAGATCAAGCGGGGGAAACCGGGGAGCTGTTTTTT